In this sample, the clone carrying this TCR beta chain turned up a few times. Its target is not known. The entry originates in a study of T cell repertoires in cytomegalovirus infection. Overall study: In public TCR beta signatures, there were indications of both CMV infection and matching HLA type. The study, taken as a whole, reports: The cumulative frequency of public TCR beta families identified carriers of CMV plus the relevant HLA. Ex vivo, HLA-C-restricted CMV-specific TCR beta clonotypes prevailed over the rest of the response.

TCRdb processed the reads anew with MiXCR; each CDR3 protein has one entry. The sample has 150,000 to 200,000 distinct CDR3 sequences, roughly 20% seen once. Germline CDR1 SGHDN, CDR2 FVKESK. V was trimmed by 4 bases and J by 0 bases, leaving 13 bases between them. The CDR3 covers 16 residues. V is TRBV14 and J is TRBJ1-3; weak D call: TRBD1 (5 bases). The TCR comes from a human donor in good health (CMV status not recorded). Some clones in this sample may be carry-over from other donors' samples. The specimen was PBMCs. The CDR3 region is CASSRDLPDSGNTIYF. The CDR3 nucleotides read TGTGCCAGCAGCCGGGACTTACCGGACTCTGGAAACACCATATATTTT.